This T cell receptor beta chain was identified in a study of spatial heterogeneity in lung cancer. Study-level information: A consistent excess of beta-chain over alpha-chain sequences was detected.

This clonotype was detected ten times or more. Individually, TCR cDNA molecules were each labelled with a unique molecular identifier. MiXCR, run by TCRdb on the 5' RACE reads, gives a single entry per CDR3 protein. The sample lists tens of thousands of distinct CDR3 sequences, approximately 5.3% occurring once. Time point defined: sample taken at primary tumor resection. The study sequenced unsorted whole RNA from tumor, nontumor lung or frozen PBMC. The donors were some 70 patients with non-small cell lung cancer that was early-stage and untreated. The V and J ends lost 3 bases and 3 bases, in that order; junction bases with no gene match: 4. Per germline, CDR1 MNHNY and CDR2 SVGAGI (reference sequence). CDR3 length: 15 residues.

The material was PBMCs, obtained at surgery. This rearrangement joins TRBV6-6 to TRBJ2-5; 10 bases map to TRBD2. This clonotype originated in a male donor with early-stage non-small cell lung cancer. This CDR3 reads CASSYRTSGKETQYF. The DNA for the CDR3 is TGTGCCAGCAGTTATCGGACTAGCGGTAAAGAGACCCAGTACTTC.